These 28 T cell receptor beta chains came from one sample sequenced in a study of CD8+ T cells in alopecia areata. Noted treatment: oral pan-JAK inhibitor, 5-10 mg twice daily. Extraction and reverse transcription of RNA yielded cDNA as the sequencing template. TCRdb's table, derived via immunoSEQ multiplex PCR, lists solely in-frame clones and lacks some. The sample yields 200,000 to 250,000 clones, approximately 57% seen once. Sequencing used CD4+ T cells sorted from blood, obtained at week 4, from a patient treated with tofacitinib. The source is a human donor with alopecia areata.

This clone was recorded a few times. The rearrangement links TRBV14 to TRBJ1-1, with D possibly TRBD1 on 5 matching bases. The CDR3 totals 13 residues. Germline V lookup: CDR1 SGHDN, CDR2 FVKESK. Trimming removed 5 bases at V and 3 bases at J, with 10 bases between. CDR3 protein: CASSIGAYTEAFF. For the CDR3, the DNA is TGTGCCAGCAGCATCGGGGCCTACACTGAAGCTTTCTTT.

A note on this clone: Lacking the conserved final phenylalanine or tryptophan, this CDR3 likely reflects a read error. The limits of the CDR3 on the DNA are not certain, so only TCRdb's listed CDR3 is given. This chain links TRBV19 with TRBJ2-4; the table's TRBD1 call for D was not verified on the DNA. Counting both end residues, the CDR3 totals 8 amino acids. CDR1 LNHDA and CDR2 SQIVND come from the germline V gene (reference sequence). The CDR3 sequence: CASSYRGL.

This rearrangement joins TRBV7-2 to TRBJ2-2; 8 bases map to TRBD2. V was pared by 2 bases and J by 1 base, with 3 bases of the junction left unmatched. CDR3 size: 16 residues. The germline gives CDR1 SGHTA, CDR2 FQGNSA. The CDR3 DNA sequence: TGTGCCAGCAGCTTAATCCTAGCGGGGAACACCGGGGAGCTGTTTTTT. It is translated as CASSLILAGNTGELFF.

The chain has TRBV30 and TRBJ1-5; 9 nucleotides line up with TRBD1. This CDR3 contains 15 residues. V lost 0 bases, J lost 3 bases, and 3 bases stayed unmatched. The germline V gene has CDR1 GTSNPN and CDR2 SVGIG (reference sequence). CDR3 in amino acids: CAWSVGDRDNQPQHF. Written as DNA, the CDR3 is TGTGCCTGGAGTGTAGGGGACAGGGACAATCAGCCCCAGCATTTT. The variable domain in full, with the rest retrieved from reference TRBV30 and TRBJ1-5, is SQTIHQWPATLVQPVGSPLSLECTVEGTSNPNLYWYRQAAGRGLQLLFYSVGIGQISSEVPQNLSASRPQDRQFILSSKKLLLSDSGFYLCAWSVGDRDNQPQHFGDGTRLSIL.

The chain employs TRBV29-1 and TRBJ2-7, with D uncertain. CDR1 is SQVTM and CDR2 is ANQGSEA in the germline V gene. V lost 6 bases, J lost 1 base, and 10 bases lay in between. There are 12 residues in the CDR3. CDR3 amino acids: CSVSDGSYEQYF. The DNA of the CDR3 is TGCAGCGTATCGGACGGATCCTACGAGCAGTACTTC.

V usage is TRBV29-1 and J usage is TRBJ2-2; no reliable D call. V lost 3 bases, J lost 5 bases, and 10 bases lay in between. This CDR3 comprises 13 residues. CDR1 and CDR2 (germline): SQVTM, ANQGSEA. CDR3 nucleotide sequence: TGCAGCGTTGAGAGACTGAGGACCGGGGAGCTGTTTTTT. Translation: CSVERLRTGELFF.

The V call is TRBV29-1, the J call TRBJ1-2; D gene uncertain. Germline V gene data show CDR1 as SQVTM and CDR2 as ANQGSEA. The CDR3 is made up of 12 amino acids. V shed 6 bases and J shed 8 bases, with 16 bases lying between them. In DNA form, the CDR3 reads TGCAGCGTGCTTTGGGAGGGCTTCGGCTACACCTTC. It yields the protein CSVLWEGFGYTF.

The chain is built from TRBV29-1 and TRBJ1-4; D not resolved. This CDR3 has 13 residues. CDR1 and CDR2 (germline): SQVTM, ANQGSEA. V lost 5 bases and J lost 4, with 11 bases in between. CDR3 nucleotides: TGCAGCGTTAAAAGGGTCCTTAATGAAAAACTGTTTTTT. This codes for CSVKRVLNEKLFF.

This clone was detected a few times. This rearrangement joins TRBV5-1 to TRBJ2-1; 8 bases line up with TRBD2. The germline CDR1 and CDR2 sequences are SGHRS and YFSETQ. The CDR3 runs to 14 residues. V dropped 7 bases and J dropped 8; count of bases not matched to a gene: 11. CDR3 DNA: TGCGCCAGCCACCCCCGGGGGGGTGGGGATGAGCAGTTCTTC. Translation gives CASHPRGGGDEQFF.

This clone has at least ten counts. V gene TRBV7-9 combines with J gene TRBJ2-3; D is ambiguous. Germline assignment: CDR1 SEHNR and CDR2 FQNEAQ (reference sequence). Trimming pared 8 bases from V and 1 base from J, leaving 19 bases between. This CDR3 is built from 16 residues. The CDR3: CASGPSGLIGTDTQYF. In DNA, the CDR3 is TGTGCCAGCGGCCCCTCGGGTCTCATAGGCACAGATACGCAGTATTTT.

This clone has only a few counts. The rearrangement links TRBV27 to TRBJ2-5, with D tentatively TRBD1 (5 bases). Gene TRBJ2-7 matches the end of the DNA better, so the J call may be wrong. The germline V gene encodes CDR1 MNHEY and CDR2 SMNVEV (reference sequence). CDR3 length: 15 residues. CDR3 loop: CASSLGGRASYEQYF. For the CDR3, the DNA is TGTGCCAGCAGTTTGGGTGGCAGGGCATCCTACGAGCAGTACTTC.

The DNA for the CDR3 is TGCGCCAGCAGCTTGGCCCTAGCGGGGCAGGCCTACGAGCAGTACTTC. It codes for CASSLALAGQAYEQYF. The J gene is TRBJ2-7, the V gene TRBV5-1, with 9 bases that match TRBD2. The CDR3 has 16 residues. In germline, CDR1 is SGHRS, CDR2 YFSETQ. V dropped 0 bases and J dropped 2; count of bases not matched to a gene: 6.

The CDR3 loop reads CSVYGQGNTEAFF. Here the CDR3 DNA reads TGCAGCGTGTACGGACAGGGGAACACTGAAGCTTTCTTT. This sequence joins TRBV29-1 and TRBJ1-1; 8 nucleotides line up with TRBD1. V dropped 6 bases and J dropped 1; count of bases not matched to a gene: 4. Per germline, CDR1 SQVTM and CDR2 ANQGSEA. The CDR3 spans 13 residues.

The chain is built from TRBV14 and TRBJ1-2, with 9 bases that match TRBD1. The CDR3 runs 15 residues. The germline V gene encodes CDR1 SGHDN and CDR2 FVKESK. V was pared by 1 base and J by 4 bases, with 4 bases of the junction left unmatched. The CDR3 nucleotides read TGTGCCAGCAGCCAAGGGGACAGGGTGAGCTATGGCTACACCTTC. Its protein is CASSQGDRVSYGYTF.

The table lists this clone with a few counts. J is TRBJ2-5 and V is TRBV5-1; D is perhaps TRBD1 (6 bases). CDR1 and CDR2 (germline): SGHRS, YFSETQ. This CDR3 has 15 amino acids. With 3 bases removed from V and 5 bases from J, the gap between germline ends came to 17 bases. CDR3 region: CASSSSTGLRETQYF. The DNA for the CDR3 is TGCGCCAGCAGCTCTTCGACAGGATTGCGGGAGACCCAGTACTTC.

This clone turned up a few times. The chain carries TRBV5-1 and TRBJ2-1; no clear D gene. Per the germline V gene, CDR1 is SGHRS and CDR2 is YFSETQ. V was cut by 2 bases and J by 7 bases, with 7 bases left in between. The CDR3 spans 12 residues. CDR3 sequence (DNA): TGCGCCAGCAGCTTTGAGAGGAATGAGCAGTTCTTC. Amino acids: CASSFERNEQFF.

The genes are TRBV6-6 and TRBJ2-5; 9 bases line up with TRBD1. CDR3 size: 16 residues. Looked up from germline, CDR1 is MNHNY and CDR2 is SVGAGI (reference sequence). V lost 5 bases, J lost 5 bases, and 12 bases stayed unmatched. The CDR3 reads CASSANAVGTGETQYF. In nucleotides, the CDR3 is TGTGCCAGCAGTGCAAATGCGGTGGGGACAGGGGAGACCCAGTACTTC.

The gene calls are TRBV7-2 and TRBJ1-2; 7 positions agree with TRBD1. CDR3 size: 17 residues. With V trimmed by 7 bases and J by 4 bases, 18 bases remained unmatched. Germline V gives CDR1 SGHTA, CDR2 FQGNSA. CDR3 protein: CASTASGQPARGYGYTF. In DNA form, the CDR3 reads TGTGCCAGCACCGCCTCGGGACAGCCCGCCCGCGGCTATGGCTACACCTTC.

This clone was seen a handful of times. V gene TRBV6-5 combines with J gene TRBJ1-2, with 7 bases matching TRBD1. The CDR3 covers 13 residues. Germline assignment: CDR1 MNHEY and CDR2 SVGAGI. V was pared by 8 bases and J by 4 bases, with 7 bases of the junction left unmatched. The CDR3 nucleotides are TGTGCCAGCGGCGAACAGGGGACCTATGGCTACACCTTC. It is translated as CASGEQGTYGYTF.

The genes are TRBV7-3 and TRBJ1-1; D perhaps matches TRBD1 (6 bases). V was shortened by 1 base and J by 4 bases, with 10 bases between the two germline ends. Germline V gene lookup returns CDR1 SGHTA and CDR2 FQGTGA. The CDR3 runs to 14 residues. The CDR3 region has the DNA TGTGCCAGCAGCTTAATGGAGGGGGGCACTGAAGCTTTCTTT. Protein: CASSLMEGGTEAFF.

This clone occurred a few times. The chain combines TRBV25-1 with TRBJ1-6, with D uncertain. CDR3 length: 14 amino acids. Germline V gene data show CDR1 as MGHDK and CDR2 as SYGVNS. With 8 bases removed from V and 1 base from J, the gap between germline ends came to 9 bases. The CDR3 loop is CASQADSYNSPLHF. CDR3 DNA sequence: TGTGCCAGCCAAGCAGATTCCTATAATTCACCCCTCCACTTT.

The chain couples TRBV30 to TRBJ2-7, with 7 bases aligning to TRBD1. The CDR3 runs 12 residues. CDR1 GTSNPN and CDR2 SVGIG come from the germline V gene (reference sequence). Trimming took 7 bases from V and 2 from J; bases not matched to a gene: 5. The CDR3 coding sequence is TGTGCCTCAACCGGGACAGCCTACGAGCAGTACTTC. Translating it yields CASTGTAYEQYF.

This chain joins TRBV6-5 and TRBJ1-6; TRBD1 aligns across 7 bases. This CDR3 is 15 amino acids long. Trimming cost V 5 bases and J 7 bases; bases outside gene matches: 8. Germline V gives CDR1 MNHEY, CDR2 SVGAGI. The CDR3 region is CASSQGGQKNSPLHF. CDR3 sequence (DNA): TGTGCCAGCAGTCAGGGGGGACAGAAAAATTCACCCCTCCACTTT.

This clone was recorded at least ten times. The chain employs TRBV10-1 and TRBJ1-2, with 7 bases lining up with TRBD1. V was pared by 0 bases and J by 13 bases, with 5 bases of the junction left unmatched. The CDR3 spans 12 residues. Germline CDR1 WNHNN, CDR2 SYGVQD (reference sequence). The CDR3 reads CASSESQGTLTF. The DNA for the CDR3 is TGCGCCAGCAGTGAGTCACAGGGGACCCTCACCTTC.

The chain is built from TRBV5-6 and TRBJ1-1; 9 bases align to TRBD1. This CDR3 region has 14 residues. Germline V gives CDR1 SGHDT, CDR2 YYEEEE. Germline trimming cut 4 bases from V and 4 bases from J; bases unmatched to any gene: 5. Written as DNA, the CDR3 is TGTGCCAGCAGCCGGACAGGGGAGAGCACTGAAGCTTTCTTT. This gives the protein CASSRTGESTEAFF. The complete variable domain, with remaining parts taken from reference TRBV5-6 and TRBJ1-1, reads DAGVTQSPTHLIKTRGQQVTLRCSPKSGHDTVSWYQQALGQGPQFIFQYYEEEERQRGNFPDRFSGHQFPNYSSELNVNALLLGDSALYLCASSRTGESTEAFFGQGTRLTVV.

This chain uses TRBV9 with TRBJ2-1; D is uncertain. This CDR3 is 13 amino acids long. Germline loops: CDR1 SGDLS, CDR2 YYNGEE. V was pared by 4 bases and J by 10 bases, with 15 bases between. CDR3 loop: CASSPVLKGEQFF. The DNA for the CDR3 is TGTGCCAGCAGCCCAGTCCTCAAAGGCGAGCAGTTCTTC.

In its sample, this clone was seen a few times. This chain uses TRBV13 with TRBJ2-7, with TRBD1 matching over 8 bases. With V trimmed by 5 bases and J by 7 bases, 7 bases remained unmatched. Germline CDR1 and CDR2: PRHDT and FYEKMQ (reference sequence). This CDR3 has 13 residues. The CDR3 DNA sequence: TGTGCCAGCAGCCGACAGGGGATTGGGGAGCAGTACTTC. It encodes CASSRQGIGEQYF.

The chain combines TRBV13 with TRBJ1-2; D gene ambiguous. This CDR3 is 14 amino acids long. Trimming removed 1 base from V and 4 bases from J, with 10 bases in between. Germline-derived CDR1 and CDR2 are PRHDT and FYEKMQ (reference sequence). The CDR3: CASSLAGRGYGYTF. The CDR3 coding sequence is TGTGCCAGCAGCTTAGCGGGCCGCGGCTATGGCTACACCTTC.